This T cell receptor beta chain was sequenced for a study of OX40 agonist ivuxolimab in advanced cancers. Germline V gene sequence: CDR1 GTSNPN, CDR2 SVGIG (reference sequence). V trimming: 3 bases; J trimming: 0 bases; junction bases outside the gene matches: 5. There are 15 residues in the CDR3. Some clones are missing from TCRdb's copy, which holds only in-frame ones; the method was immunoSEQ multiplex PCR. Among around 80,000 clones, roughly 90% were seen once, and the ten largest hold under 0.9%. Regarding the study as a whole: Clones of CD4+ and CD8+ blood T cells grew by week 6 at doses of 0.1 to 3.0 mg/kg.

Note on this clone: Its antigen is unknown.

The chain combines TRBV30 with TRBJ2-1, with 7 nucleotides matching TRBD2. The sequence was obtained from an adult with an advanced solid tumor such as melanoma, head and neck, liver or kidney cancer. The sequenced sample was CD4+ or CD8+ T cells sorted from blood, obtained in a trial of the OX40 agonist ivuxolimab. This CDR3 is CAWRLGGYSYNEQFF. The CDR3 DNA follows: TGTGCCTGGAGGCTGGGGGGGTACTCCTACAATGAGCAGTTCTTC. Full variable domain (remainder filled in from reference TRBV30 and TRBJ2-1): SQTIHQWPATLVQPVGSPLSLECTVEGTSNPNLYWYRQAAGRGLQLLFYSVGIGQISSEVPQNLSASRPQDRQFILSSKKLLLSDSGFYLCAWRLGGYSYNEQFFGPGTRLTVL.